The 13 T cell receptor beta chains given below trace back to one sample, sequenced in a study of T cell responses to AZD1222 COVID-19 vaccine. Clones were read by immunoSEQ multiplex PCR, and TCRdb kept only the in-frame ones, dropping some. The table shows 150,000 to 200,000 clones, with around nine tenths occurring only once. The specimen was peripheral blood, collected 28 days after the second AZD1222 dose. These receptors all stem from an adult who received the AZD1222 COVID-19 vaccine.

The chain combines TRBV30 with TRBJ2-7; D is unresolved. V lost 0 bases and J lost 0, with 9 bases in between. The CDR3 spans 14 residues. Per germline, CDR1 GTSNPN and CDR2 SVGIG (reference sequence). The CDR3 region is CAWSVPLSSYEQYF. For the CDR3, the DNA is TGTGCCTGGAGTGTACCTTTGTCCTCCTACGAGCAGTACTTC.

This CDR3 reads CASSLGGSPEKLFF. The CDR3 DNA reads as TGTGCCAGCAGCTTGGGGGGCAGCCCTGAAAAACTGTTTTTT. The chain recombines TRBV5-6 with TRBJ1-4; a weak D match, TRBD1 (5 bases). Trimming took 0 bases from V and 7 from J, leaving 10 bases between them. This CDR3 has 14 residues. The germline CDR1 and CDR2 sequences are SGHDT and YYEEEE.

The rearrangement uses TRBV5-1 and TRBJ2-7; no clear D gene. The V end lost 6 bases, the J end lost 3 bases, and 16 bases lay between the germline ends. This CDR3 contains 14 residues. The V gene's germline CDR1 is SGHRS and CDR2 YFSETQ. CDR3 in DNA: TGCGCCAGCACTCAACCCGGAGAAGGCTACGAGCAGTACTTC. It yields the protein CASTQPGEGYEQYF.

The V and J genes are TRBV19 and TRBJ2-2; D possibly corresponds to TRBD2 (6 bases). Looked up from germline, CDR1 is LNHDA and CDR2 is SQIVND (reference sequence). The V gene lost 3 bases and the J gene lost 0 bases, with 11 bases spanning the gap. The CDR3 contains 16 residues. CDR3 in amino acids: CASSMAGRTNTGELFF. Here the CDR3 DNA reads TGTGCCAGTAGTATGGCGGGGCGAACGAACACCGGGGAGCTGTTTTTT.

The chain joins TRBV15 to TRBJ2-3; D perhaps matches TRBD2 (5 bases). Germline assignment: CDR1 LNHNV and CDR2 YYDKDF (reference sequence). V gave up 0 bases and J gave up 9 bases, with 10 bases separating them. The CDR3 runs to 13 residues. The CDR3 here is CATSREGSMTQYF. The CDR3 coding sequence is TGTGCCACCAGCAGAGAAGGGAGCATGACGCAGTATTTT.

This chain connects TRBV3-1 (or the pseudogene TRBV3-2) to TRBJ1-1; 7 nucleotides agree with TRBD1. CDR3 length: 14 amino acids. The germline V gene has CDR1 LGHDT and CDR2 YNNKEL (reference sequence). The V segment lost 2 bases and the J segment 6 bases; nucleotides outside the gene matches: 6. As DNA, the CDR3 is TGTGCCAGCAGCCAAAGGAACAGGGGTGCTGAAGCTTTCTTT. Translating it yields CASSQRNRGAEAFF.

The chain joins TRBV14 to TRBJ1-6; D is undetermined. The CDR3 loop spans 16 amino acids. Germline CDR1 and CDR2: SGHDN and FVKESK. V lost 5 bases and J lost 0, with 11 bases in between. The CDR3 sequence is CASSSGSRSYNSPLHF. CDR3 nucleotides: TGTGCCAGCAGCTCCGGCAGCCGCTCCTATAATTCACCCCTCCACTTT.

The chain couples TRBV11-3 to TRBJ2-1; 11 bases align to TRBD1. The V and J ends lost 8 bases and 6 bases, in that order; junction bases with no gene match: 9. Germline V CDR1 and CDR2: SGHNT, YENEEA. The CDR3 runs to 15 residues. The DNA for the CDR3 is TGTGCCAGCGGCGGCCGGGACAGGGGGACCAATGAGCAGTTCTTC. Translating gives CASGGRDRGTNEQFF.

V and J are TRBV19 and TRBJ1-2; D remains unclear. The CDR3 is 16 residues long. V was pared by 2 bases and J by 1 base, with 14 bases between. Germline CDR1 and CDR2: LNHDA and SQIVND (reference sequence). As DNA, the CDR3 is TGTGCCAGTAGTATACGTCAGACCTTAAGTAACTATGGCTACACCTTC. Translation gives CASSIRQTLSNYGYTF.

CDR3 region: CASSMFGGTGPNEQYF. CDR3 nucleotides: TGTGCCAGTAGTATGTTCGGCGGGACAGGGCCCAACGAGCAGTACTTC. The rearrangement links TRBV19 to TRBJ2-7; 9 bases agree with TRBD1. This CDR3 contains 16 residues. The germline V gene encodes CDR1 LNHDA and CDR2 SQIVND (reference sequence). The ends lost 3 bases at V and 5 bases at J; junction bases unmatched: 11. Full variable domain (outside the CDR3, taken from reference TRBV19 and TRBJ2-7): DGGITQSPKYLFRKEGQNVTLSCEQNLNHDAMYWYRQDPGQGLRLIYYSQIVNDFQKGDIAEGYSVSREKKESFPLTVTSAQKNPTAFYLCASSMFGGTGPNEQYFGPGTRLTVT.

The rearrangement joins TRBV5-6 to TRBJ1-1, with TRBD1 matching over 10 bases. Looked up from germline, CDR1 is SGHDT and CDR2 is YYEEEE. The CDR3 has 14 amino acids. With V trimmed by 3 bases and J by 4 bases, 3 bases remained unmatched. CDR3 in DNA: TGTGCCAGCAGCTCTCGGACAGGGGGCACTGAAGCTTTCTTT. Translating gives CASSSRTGGTEAFF.

This chain joins TRBV3-1 (or the pseudogene TRBV3-2) and TRBJ2-3; 12 bases fit TRBD2. The germline V gene encodes CDR1 LGHDT and CDR2 YNNKEL (reference sequence). The V gene end was trimmed by 1 base and the J gene end by 2 bases; junction bases not matched to a gene: 4. CDR3 length: 17 residues. The CDR3 DNA reads TGTGCCAGCAGCCAAGGCCGACTAGCGGGGGACACAGATACGCAGTATTTT. Its protein is CASSQGRLAGDTDTQYF.

The chain joins TRBV5-1 to TRBJ2-3; no definite D call. V was clipped by 4 bases and J by 2 bases, with 8 bases between them. This CDR3 comprises 13 residues. Germline CDR1 is SGHRS and CDR2 is YFSETQ. The DNA for the CDR3 is TGCGCCAGCAGCAGTCAGATCACAGATACGCAGTATTTT. Translation gives CASSSQITDTQYF.